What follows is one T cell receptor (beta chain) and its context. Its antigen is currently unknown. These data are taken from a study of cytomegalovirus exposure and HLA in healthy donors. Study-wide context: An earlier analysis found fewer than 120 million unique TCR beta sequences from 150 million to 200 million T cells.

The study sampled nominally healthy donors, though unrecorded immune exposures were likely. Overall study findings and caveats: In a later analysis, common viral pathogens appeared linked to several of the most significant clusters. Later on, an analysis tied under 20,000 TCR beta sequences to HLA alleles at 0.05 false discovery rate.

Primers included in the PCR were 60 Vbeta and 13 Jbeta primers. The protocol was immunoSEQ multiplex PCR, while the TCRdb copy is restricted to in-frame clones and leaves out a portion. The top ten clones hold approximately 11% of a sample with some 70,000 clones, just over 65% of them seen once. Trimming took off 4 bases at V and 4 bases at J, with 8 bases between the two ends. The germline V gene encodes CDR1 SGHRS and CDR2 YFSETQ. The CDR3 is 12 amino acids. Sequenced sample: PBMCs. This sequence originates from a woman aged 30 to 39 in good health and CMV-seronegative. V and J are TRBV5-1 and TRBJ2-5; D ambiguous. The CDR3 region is CASSPARETQYF. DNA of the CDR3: TGCGCCAGCAGCCCAGCGCGAGAGACCCAGTACTTC.